This T cell receptor (beta chain) is drawn from a study of T cell changes during pregnancy in multiple sclerosis. Germline lookup yields CDR1 MNHEY and CDR2 SVGAGI. Trimming left V 5 bases short and J 5 bases short, with 12 bases between. There are 13 residues in the CDR3. Sequenced by immunoSEQ multiplex PCR; TCRdb stores in-frame clones only, minus some. The table records tens of thousands of clones, 70% to 90% of them present only once. This chain uses TRBV6-5 with TRBJ1-1, with a tentative D call TRBD1 (6 bases). Material: CD4+ T cells from peripheral blood mononuclear cells, obtained in the first trimester of pregnancy. The clonotype comes from a female donor with multiple sclerosis, enrolled in a pregnancy study. The chain's CDR3 is CASSAKQGTEAFF. DNA of the CDR3: TGTGCCAGCAGTGCCAAACAGGGTACTGAAGCTTTCTTT.